A single sample is the source of the 5 T cell receptor beta chains below, sequenced in a study of blood T cell repertoires in COVID-19. Generated by immunoSEQ multiplex PCR, the TCRdb table keeps only in-frame clones and is missing some. This table has 55,000 to 75,000 clones, approximately 89% appearing once. The sequencing input was peripheral blood. The receptors shown here come from a man aged 55-75 years with acute or convalescent COVID-19.

This chain connects TRBV3-1 (or the pseudogene TRBV3-2) to TRBJ2-3, with D possibly TRBD2 on 6 matching bases. The CDR3 consists of 17 residues. V gave up 2 bases and J gave up 1 base, with 16 bases separating them. CDR1 and CDR2 from the germline V gene are LGHDT and YNNKEL (reference sequence). As DNA, the CDR3 is TGTGCCAGCAGCCAAAGGGCCAGCGGGTGGGGCACAGATACGCAGTATTTT. Translated: CASSQRASGWGTDTQYF.

The chain combines TRBV9 with TRBJ1-5; 8 nucleotides line up with TRBD1. J lost 4 bases, V lost 4 bases, and 10 bases had no gene match. The CDR3 extends over 16 amino acids. Germline-derived CDR1 and CDR2 are SGDLS and YYNGEE. Here the CDR3 reads CASSPSVGQGNQPQHF. As DNA, the CDR3 is TGTGCCAGCAGCCCCTCCGTCGGACAGGGTAATCAGCCCCAGCATTTT.

This chain uses TRBV11-2 with TRBJ1-6; 8 nucleotides agree with TRBD1. CDR1 and CDR2 (germline): SGHAT, FQNNGV. The trim removed 5 bases at V and 6 bases at J, leaving 3 bases unmatched. The CDR3 runs 14 residues. The CDR3 here is CASSPTGANSPLHF. CDR3 bases: TGTGCCAGCAGCCCGACAGGGGCTAATTCACCCCTCCACTTT.

The chain carries TRBV3-1 (or the pseudogene TRBV3-2) and TRBJ1-3; the D is unclear. Germline assignment: CDR1 LGHDT and CDR2 YNNKEL (reference sequence). This CDR3 region has 14 residues. V lost 6 bases, J lost 0 bases, and 9 bases lay in between. In DNA form, the CDR3 reads TGTGCCAGCAGTCCCGGGTCCTCTGGAAACACCATATATTTT. As protein: CASSPGSSGNTIYF.

The J gene is TRBJ2-7, the V gene TRBV29-1; perhaps TRBD2 as D (6 bases). In germline, CDR1 is SQVTM, CDR2 ANQGSEA. The CDR3 spans 13 residues. Trimming took off 4 bases at V and 1 base at J, with 11 bases between the two ends. Written as DNA, the CDR3 is TGCAGCGTTGGAGGAGGGGCGTCCTACGAGCAGTACTTC. It codes for CSVGGGASYEQYF.